One sample yielded the 19 T cell receptor beta chains listed below, sequenced in a study of T cell responses to AZD1222 COVID-19 vaccine. The table came from immunoSEQ multiplex PCR; TCRdb's copy has only in-frame clones and leaves some out. Among 130,000 or so clones listed, about 90% were seen once. The sequenced sample was peripheral blood, obtained on day 0 of AZD1222 vaccination. The receptors derive from an adult in good health.

This sequence joins TRBV13 and TRBJ1-1, with no clear D. Germline V lookup: CDR1 PRHDT, CDR2 FYEKMQ (reference sequence). This CDR3 contains 13 residues. Trimming took 1 base from V and 2 from J, leaving 5 bases between them. DNA of the CDR3: TGTGCCAGCAGCTTAGAATTAAACACTGAAGCTTTCTTT. Protein: CASSLELNTEAFF.

Of note for this clone: Distinct nucleotide sequences in the sample also encode this CDR3. The chain joins TRBV30 to TRBJ1-3; D gene unclear. The CDR3 contains 11 residues. Germline loops: CDR1 GTSNPN, CDR2 SVGIG (reference sequence). The V end was cut by 2 bases, the J end by 1 base, with 0 bases between. CDR3 protein: CAWSSGNTIYF. The CDR3 nucleotides are TGTGCCTGGAGTTCTGGAAACACCATATATTTT.

On this clone: In the same sample, other DNA sequences code for this CDR3. CDR3 loop: CASSVGGNTIYF. CDR3 nucleotide sequence: TGTGCCAGCAGCGTAGGGGGCAACACCATATATTTT. The gene calls are TRBV9 and TRBJ1-3; perhaps TRBD1 as D (5 bases). Germline loops: CDR1 SGDLS, CDR2 YYNGEE. V shed 0 bases and J shed 7 bases, with 5 bases lying between them. The CDR3 is made up of 12 amino acids.

The V gene is TRBV19, the J gene TRBJ1-3; 7 bases map to TRBD1. Per germline, CDR1 LNHDA and CDR2 SQIVND (reference sequence). The V segment lost 6 bases and the J segment 0 bases; nucleotides outside the gene matches: 2. The CDR3 is 14 residues long. Here the CDR3 reads CASRGQASGNTIYF. The CDR3 nucleotides read TGTGCCAGTAGAGGACAGGCCTCTGGAAACACCATATATTTT.

This clone was counted between two and nine times. V usage is TRBV7-9 and J usage is TRBJ2-5, with D perhaps matching TRBD2 (5 bases). The V end lost 5 bases, the J end lost 4 bases, and 11 bases lay between the germline ends. The CDR3 sequence is 13 residues long. The germline gives CDR1 SEHNR, CDR2 FQNEAQ (reference sequence). CDR3 in amino acids: CASSPPGSETQYF. CDR3 DNA: TGTGCCAGCAGCCCGCCGGGATCAGAGACCCAGTACTTC. The complete variable domain, with remaining parts taken from reference TRBV7-9 and TRBJ2-5, reads DTGVSQNPRHKITKRGQNVTFRCDPISEHNRLYWYRQTLGQGPEFLTYFQNEAQLEKSRLLSDRFSAERPKGSFSTLEIQRTEQGDSAMYLCASSPPGSETQYFGPGTRLLVL.

The chain links TRBV9 to TRBJ1-2; possibly TRBD1 for D (5 bases). The germline gives CDR1 SGDLS, CDR2 YYNGEE. Trimming took off 0 bases at V and 5 bases at J, with 5 bases between the two ends. The CDR3 length is 12 residues. The CDR3 nucleotides are TGTGCCAGCAGCGTAGGACAGTATGGCTACACCTTC. Translated, it gives CASSVGQYGYTF.

This chain links TRBV19 with TRBJ2-7; 7 bases are shared with TRBD1. The CDR3 sequence is 13 residues long. Germline V CDR1 and CDR2: LNHDA, SQIVND (reference sequence). With 4 bases clipped from V and 2 bases from J, the junction kept 2 bases outside the gene matches. Written as DNA, the CDR3 is TGTGCCAGTAGTAGAGGGACAGCCTACGAGCAGTACTTC. Its translation is CASSRGTAYEQYF. Full variable domain (outside the CDR3, taken from reference TRBV19 and TRBJ2-7): DGGITQSPKYLFRKEGQNVTLSCEQNLNHDAMYWYRQDPGQGLRLIYYSQIVNDFQKGDIAEGYSVSREKKESFPLTVTSAQKNPTAFYLCASSRGTAYEQYFGPGTRLTVT.

The chain combines TRBV18 with TRBJ2-7, with 8 bases lining up with TRBD1. V was pared by 3 bases and J by 0 bases, with 10 bases of the junction left unmatched. The CDR3 spans 17 residues. Germline V gene data show CDR1 as KGHSH and CDR2 as LQKENI. DNA of the CDR3: TGTGCCAGCTCACCCTTAGGCCGGGACAGGTCCTCCTACGAGCAGTACTTC. Its protein product is CASSPLGRDRSSYEQYF.

J is TRBJ2-7 and V is TRBV20-1; 11 bases fit TRBD2. The CDR3 loop spans 15 amino acids. V lost 3 bases and J lost 2; bases outside the gene matches: 6. Germline CDR1 reads DFQATT; CDR2 reads SNEGSKA (reference sequence). The CDR3 bases are TGCAGTGCTAGTGGTAGACTAGCGGGGACCTACGAGCAGTACTTC. Its translation is CSASGRLAGTYEQYF.

This clone has just one count. This chain joins TRBV4-2 and TRBJ1-2; D is perhaps TRBD1 (6 bases). Germline V gives CDR1 LGHNA, CDR2 YNFKEQ. Trimming removed 0 bases from V and 5 bases from J, with 16 bases in between. CDR3 length: 16 residues. The CDR3 loop is CASSQDLSQGDYGYTF. The CDR3 bases are TGTGCCAGCAGCCAAGATCTGTCACAGGGAGATTATGGCTACACCTTC.

In this sample, this clone turned up a few times. CDR3 in DNA: TGTGCCAGCAGCTTATTCCAGGGACCATCCTACGAGCAGTACTTC. Encoded protein: CASSLFQGPSYEQYF. The chain employs TRBV7-8 and TRBJ2-7; D is tentatively TRBD1 or TRBD2 (5 bases each). The length of the CDR3 is 15 residues. V lost 2 bases, J lost 1 base, and 12 bases lay in between. Germline V gene sequence: CDR1 SGHVS, CDR2 FQNEAQ.

This chain links TRBV28 with TRBJ1-2; D unclear. Germline loops: CDR1 MDHEN, CDR2 SYDVKM. V shed 3 bases and J shed 2 bases, with 7 bases lying between them. The CDR3 extends over 13 amino acids. CDR3 amino acids: CASSFSPNYGYTF. The CDR3 coding sequence is TGTGCCAGCAGTTTTTCCCCCAACTATGGCTACACCTTC.

V gene TRBV18 combines with J gene TRBJ1-2, with 8 bases matching TRBD1. V trimming: 2 bases; J trimming: 6 bases; junction bases outside the gene matches: 8. From germline, CDR1 is KGHSH and CDR2 LQKENI. CDR3 size: 15 residues. The CDR3 reads CASSPSRTGMDGYTF. The CDR3, as DNA: TGTGCCAGCTCACCATCCCGGACAGGGATGGATGGCTACACCTTC.

This clone was recorded only once. This chain connects TRBV5-1 to TRBJ1-3; tentative D call: TRBD1 (6 bases). This CDR3 comprises 15 residues. The V end was cut by 7 bases, the J end by 1 base, with 15 bases between. Germline V gene lookup returns CDR1 SGHRS and CDR2 YFSETQ. The CDR3 DNA sequence: TGCGCCAGCTCTGATACGGGGGCTTCTGGAAACACCATATATTTT. It encodes CASSDTGASGNTIYF.

This chain connects TRBV5-1 to TRBJ1-6, with D tentatively TRBD1 (5 bases). Trimming stripped 2 bases from V and 0 bases from J, with 6 bases between. In germline, CDR1 is SGHRS, CDR2 YFSETQ. There are 15 residues in the CDR3. The DNA of the CDR3 is TGCGCCAGCAGCTTTGGGGGCTCCTATAATTCACCCCTCCACTTT. Translated, it gives CASSFGGSYNSPLHF.

This chain connects TRBV5-4 to TRBJ2-1; D remains ambiguous. This CDR3 contains 16 residues. Trimming stripped 5 bases from V and 6 bases from J, with 21 bases between. Germline CDR1 reads SGHNT; CDR2 reads YYREEE (reference sequence). The CDR3 loop reads CASSHAMKGRINEQFF. As DNA, the CDR3 is TGTGCCAGCAGTCACGCCATGAAAGGCAGGATCAATGAGCAGTTCTTC. The whole variable domain, remainder taken from reference TRBV5-4 and TRBJ2-1, is ETGVTQSPTHLIKTRGQQVTLRCSSQSGHNTVSWYQQALGQGPQFIFQYYREEENGRGNFPPRFSGLQFPNYSSELNVNALELDDSALYLCASSHAMKGRINEQFFGPGTRLTVL.

In its sample, this clone was seen once. The chain carries TRBV30 and TRBJ1-2; D is possibly TRBD1 (5 bases). Trimming left V 3 bases short and J 4 bases short, with 9 bases between. The CDR3 spans 12 residues. Germline loops: CDR1 GTSNPN, CDR2 SVGIG (reference sequence). The CDR3 DNA follows: TGTGCCTGGAGGGGGCTTGGCTATGGCTACACCTTC. Its protein is CAWRGLGYGYTF. The complete variable domain, with remaining parts taken from reference TRBV30 and TRBJ1-2, reads SQTIHQWPATLVQPVGSPLSLECTVEGTSNPNLYWYRQAAGRGLQLLFYSVGIGQISSEVPQNLSASRPQDRQFILSSKKLLLSDSGFYLCAWRGLGYGYTFGSGTRLTVV.

This clone has a single count. The chain employs TRBV30 and TRBJ1-6, with 9 bases that match TRBD1. The CDR3 consists of 15 residues. Unmatched junction bases numbered 3, after V lost 5 bases and J lost 1 base. Per the germline V gene, CDR1 is GTSNPN and CDR2 is SVGIG (reference sequence). CDR3: CAWSQGASYNSPLHF. CDR3 nucleotide sequence: TGTGCCTGGTCACAGGGGGCGTCCTATAATTCACCCCTCCACTTT.

The chain carries TRBV19 and TRBJ2-2; 10 nucleotides line up with TRBD1. After removal of 5 bases from V and 3 bases from J, the junction contained 9 bases not matched to a gene. The CDR3 totals 17 residues. CDR1 and CDR2 (germline): LNHDA, SQIVND (reference sequence). The DNA of the CDR3 is TGTGCCAGTAGTGGGTTTCGACAGGGGGCCGACACCGGGGAGCTGTTTTTT. Translated: CASSGFRQGADTGELFF.